This T cell receptor (beta chain) originates from a study of T-cell reconstitution after alpha-beta-depleted transplantation in children. Library preparation (for TCRbeta) was performed with unique molecular identifiers. TCRdb processed the PCR reads anew with MiXCR; each CDR3 protein has one entry. The sample carries 190,000 or so distinct CDR3 sequences, 6.5% to 7.5% recorded once. The germline CDR1 and CDR2 sequences are LGHDT and YNNKEL (reference sequence). J gave up 7 bases and V 4 bases, and 10 bases lay outside the gene matches. This CDR3 region has 16 residues. This clonotype was picked up many times.

The specimen comprised PBMCs from the stem cell graft donor, sampled from the stem cell graft. The receptor was derived from a human donor who donated a stem cell graft to a child with Wiskott-Aldrich syndrome. The V call is TRBV3-1, the J call TRBJ2-1; 10 nucleotides agree with TRBD2. The CDR3 nucleotides read TGTGCCAGCAGCCGAAGCAGGCTAGCGGGGGCGAATGAGCAGTTCTTC. Encoded protein: CASSRSRLAGANEQFF.